This record concerns one TCR beta chain sequence. The CDR3 has 14 amino acids. The V gene lost 3 bases and the J gene lost 3 bases, with 11 bases spanning the gap. CDR1 and CDR2 from the germline V gene are SGHDN and FVKESK. This sample is part of a study of blood T cell repertoires in COVID-19. Looking at the study overall: Sites in the United States, Italy and Spain provided acute and convalescent COVID-19 samples. T cells, B-cell-depleted T cells, or PBMCs provided the cDNA or gDNA that served as material.

As originally analysed: Amplification of reference gene primers was used by the study to estimate nucleated cell counts. Profiled with immunoSEQ multiplex PCR; TCRdb holds only in-frame clones, not every one. That table furnishes V, J and clone size, whereas the DNA furnished D and trimming. Of about 200,000 clones listed, around 90% are singletons. The sequence was collected from a man aged 60 to 69 with active or convalescent COVID-19. The chain has TRBV14 and TRBJ1-1; maybe TRBD1 (5 bases). Sequenced material: peripheral blood. The CDR3 sequence: CASSQRDSHTEAFF. The CDR3 region has the DNA TGTGCCAGCAGCCAGAGAGACAGCCACACTGAAGCTTTCTTT. Using reference TRBV14 and TRBJ1-1 for the parts outside the CDR3, the full variable domain is EAGVTQFPSHSVIEKGQTVTLRCDPISGHDNLYWYRRVMGKEIKFLLHFVKESKQDESGMPNNRFLAERTGGTYSTLKVQPAELEDSGVYFCASSQRDSHTEAFFGQGTRLTVV.